This TCR beta chain stems from a study of identical twins. This CDR3 has 15 amino acids. V lost 4 bases and J lost 2, with 15 bases in between. CDR1 and CDR2 (germline): MNHEY, SMNVEV (reference sequence). One entry per CDR3 protein, called by TCRdb with MiXCR from the 5' RACE reads. The sample carries some 500,000 distinct CDR3 sequences, approximately 22% recorded once. These records were also assigned to another study, of T cells expressing NK-cell markers. From that report: The share of CD8+ T cells held by dominant NKG2C+ clonotypes was about 1.0-8% in about 6 donors.

Sequences were obtained from CD4+ T cells sorted from blood. This clonotype originated in a woman between 18 and 29 years old in good health. The chain has TRBV27 and TRBJ2-7; D unclear. The CDR3 here is CASSSLQVHTYEQYF. For the CDR3, the DNA is TGTGCCAGCAGTTCCCTCCAGGTCCACACCTACGAGCAGTACTTC.